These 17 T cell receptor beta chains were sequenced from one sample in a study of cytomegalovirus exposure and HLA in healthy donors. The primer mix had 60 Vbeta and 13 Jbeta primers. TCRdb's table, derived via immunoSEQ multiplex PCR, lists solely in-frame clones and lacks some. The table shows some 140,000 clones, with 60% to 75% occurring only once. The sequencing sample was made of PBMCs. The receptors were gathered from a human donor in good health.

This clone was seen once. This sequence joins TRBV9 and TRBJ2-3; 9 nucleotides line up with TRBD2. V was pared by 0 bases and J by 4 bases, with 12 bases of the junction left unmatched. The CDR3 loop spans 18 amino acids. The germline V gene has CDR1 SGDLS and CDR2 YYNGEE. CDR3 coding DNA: TGTGCCAGCAGCGTAGGTGGGGGCGGGAGGGATGTATCAGATACGCAGTATTTT. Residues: CASSVGGGGRDVSDTQYF.

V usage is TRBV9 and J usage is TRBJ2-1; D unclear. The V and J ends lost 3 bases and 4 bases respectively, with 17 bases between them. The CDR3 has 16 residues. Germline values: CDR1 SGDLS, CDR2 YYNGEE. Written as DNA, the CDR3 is TGTGCCAGCAGCGCCTATGGTCTAGTATCGTACAATGAGCAGTTCTTC. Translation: CASSAYGLVSYNEQFF.

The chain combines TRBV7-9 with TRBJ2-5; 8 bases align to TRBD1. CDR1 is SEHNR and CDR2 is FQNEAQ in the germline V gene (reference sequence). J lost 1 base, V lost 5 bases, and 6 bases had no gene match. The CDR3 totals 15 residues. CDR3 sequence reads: CASSPQGQAQETQYF. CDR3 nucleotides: TGTGCCAGCAGCCCCCAGGGACAGGCCCAAGAGACCCAGTACTTC.

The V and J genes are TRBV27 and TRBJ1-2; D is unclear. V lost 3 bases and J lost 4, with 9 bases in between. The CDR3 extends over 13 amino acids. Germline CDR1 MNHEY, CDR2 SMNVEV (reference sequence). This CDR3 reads CASSFRGRYGYTF. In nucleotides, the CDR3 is TGTGCCAGCAGTTTTAGAGGGCGCTATGGCTACACCTTC.

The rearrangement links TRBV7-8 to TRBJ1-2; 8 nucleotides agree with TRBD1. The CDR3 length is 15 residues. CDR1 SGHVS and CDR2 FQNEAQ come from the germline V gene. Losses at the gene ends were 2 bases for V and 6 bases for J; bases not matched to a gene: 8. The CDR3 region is CASSLLTGGIDGYTF. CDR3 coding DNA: TGTGCCAGCAGCTTATTAACAGGGGGAATAGATGGCTACACCTTC.

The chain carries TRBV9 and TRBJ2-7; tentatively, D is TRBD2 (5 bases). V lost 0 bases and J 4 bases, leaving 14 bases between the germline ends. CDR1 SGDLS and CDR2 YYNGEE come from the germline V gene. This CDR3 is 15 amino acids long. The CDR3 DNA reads TGTGCCAGCAGCGTAGACGGGGATGGCTCTTACGAGCAGTACTTC. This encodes CASSVDGDGSYEQYF.

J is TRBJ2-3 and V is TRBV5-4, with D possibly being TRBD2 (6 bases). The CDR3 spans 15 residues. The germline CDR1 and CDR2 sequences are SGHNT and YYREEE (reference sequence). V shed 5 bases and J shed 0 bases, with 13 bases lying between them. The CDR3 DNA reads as TGTGCCAGCAGACTACTAGCATCTAGCACAGATACGCAGTATTTT. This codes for CASRLLASSTDTQYF.

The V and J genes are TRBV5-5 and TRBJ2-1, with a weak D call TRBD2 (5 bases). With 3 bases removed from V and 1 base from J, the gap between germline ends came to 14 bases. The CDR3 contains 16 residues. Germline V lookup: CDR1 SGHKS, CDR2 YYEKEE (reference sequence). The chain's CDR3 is CASSSSSKRSYNEQFF. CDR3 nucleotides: TGTGCCAGCAGCTCTAGCAGCAAAAGATCCTACAATGAGCAGTTCTTC.

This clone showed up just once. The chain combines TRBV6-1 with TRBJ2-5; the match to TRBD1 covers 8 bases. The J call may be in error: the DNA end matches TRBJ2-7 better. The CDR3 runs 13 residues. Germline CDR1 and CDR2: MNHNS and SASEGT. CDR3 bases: TGTGCCAGCAGTGGGACAGGGTATGACGAGCAGTACTTC. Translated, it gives CASSGTGYDEQYF.

The DNA for the CDR3 is TGTGCCAGTAGCCGATACCCGGGACAGGAGGGCGAGCAGTACTTC. Protein: CASSRYPGQEGEQYF. The rearrangement links TRBV19 to TRBJ2-7; 8 nucleotides line up with TRBD1. The length of the CDR3 is 15 residues. CDR1 and CDR2 from the germline V gene are LNHDA and SQIVND (reference sequence). V trimming: 6 bases; J trimming: 6 bases; junction bases outside the gene matches: 13.

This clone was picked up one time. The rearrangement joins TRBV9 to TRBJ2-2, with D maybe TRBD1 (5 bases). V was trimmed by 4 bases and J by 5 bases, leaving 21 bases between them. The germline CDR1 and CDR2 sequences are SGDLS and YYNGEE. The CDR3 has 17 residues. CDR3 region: CASSPRTRGADTGELFF. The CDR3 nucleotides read TGTGCCAGCAGCCCCCGGACAAGGGGCGCGGATACCGGGGAGCTGTTTTTT.

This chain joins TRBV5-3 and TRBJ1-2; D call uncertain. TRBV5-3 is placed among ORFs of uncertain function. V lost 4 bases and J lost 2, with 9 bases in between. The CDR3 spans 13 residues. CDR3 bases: TGTGCCAGAAGCGTCAGGATAAACTATGGCTACACCTTC. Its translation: CARSVRINYGYTF.

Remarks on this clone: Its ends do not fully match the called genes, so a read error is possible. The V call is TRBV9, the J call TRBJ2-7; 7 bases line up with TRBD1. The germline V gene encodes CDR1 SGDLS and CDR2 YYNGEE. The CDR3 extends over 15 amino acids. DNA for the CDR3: TGTGCCAGCAGAGTAGATAACAGGGGAACCTACGAGCAGTACTTC. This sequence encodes CASRVDNRGTYEQYF.

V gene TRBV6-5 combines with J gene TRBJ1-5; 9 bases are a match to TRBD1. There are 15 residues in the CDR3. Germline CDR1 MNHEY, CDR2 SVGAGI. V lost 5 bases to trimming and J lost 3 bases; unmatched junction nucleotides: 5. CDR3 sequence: CASSRGTGSNQPQHF. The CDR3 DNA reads TGTGCCAGCAGTAGGGGGACAGGGTCCAATCAGCCCCAGCATTTT.

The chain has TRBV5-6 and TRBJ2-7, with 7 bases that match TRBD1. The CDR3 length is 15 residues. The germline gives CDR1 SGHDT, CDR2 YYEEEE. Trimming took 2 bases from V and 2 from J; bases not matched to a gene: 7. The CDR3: CASSLTGTETYEQYF. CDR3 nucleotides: TGTGCCAGCAGCTTAACCGGGACAGAGACCTACGAGCAGTACTTC.

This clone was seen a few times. In nucleotides, the CDR3 is TGCGCCAGCAGCCAACAACTAGCGGGAGGGCCTTGGGGCGAGCAGTACTTC. It specifies CASSQQLAGGPWGEQYF. The rearrangement uses TRBV4-1 and TRBJ2-7; 13 bases agree with TRBD2. The CDR3 totals 17 residues. V shed 2 bases, J shed 6 bases, and the junction held 10 bases outside the gene matches. Germline V gene data show CDR1 as MGHRA and CDR2 as YSYEKL.

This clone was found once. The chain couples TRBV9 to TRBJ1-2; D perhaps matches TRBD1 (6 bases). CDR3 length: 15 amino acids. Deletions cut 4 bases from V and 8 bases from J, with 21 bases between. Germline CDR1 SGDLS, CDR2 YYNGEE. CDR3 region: CASSTYQTGSLGYTF. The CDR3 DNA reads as TGTGCCAGCAGCACCTATCAAACAGGGTCCTTGGGCTACACCTTC.